The clone carrying this TCR beta chain showed up many times. Its antigen is not known. V shed 4 bases, J shed 3 bases, and the junction held 6 bases outside the gene matches. Germline lookup yields CDR1 SGHDT and CDR2 YYEEEE. This CDR3 region has 15 residues. Donors were all healthy Caucasians. These data belong to a study of identical twins. Points from the study as a whole: Twin pairs had excess sharing that was weaker in beta out-of-frame sequences. Insertions were reduced in abundant cord blood beta clonotypes but not in memory repertoires.

Using its own MiXCR run on the 5' RACE reads, TCRdb lists one record per CDR3 protein. The profile covers fewer than 500,000 distinct CDR3 sequences, with more than 13% appearing a single time and approximately 0.98% taken by the ten largest. This sample also belongs to another study, concerning yellow fever vaccine responses in identical twins.

The sequenced sample was CD4+ T cells sorted from blood. The sequence was collected from a woman between 18 and 29 years old in good health. The rearrangement links TRBV5-6 to TRBJ2-7; 11 bases agree with TRBD1. CDR3 sequence: CASSEGTGGRYEQYF. In DNA form, the CDR3 reads TGTGCCAGCAGCGAAGGGACAGGGGGGCGCTACGAGCAGTACTTC.